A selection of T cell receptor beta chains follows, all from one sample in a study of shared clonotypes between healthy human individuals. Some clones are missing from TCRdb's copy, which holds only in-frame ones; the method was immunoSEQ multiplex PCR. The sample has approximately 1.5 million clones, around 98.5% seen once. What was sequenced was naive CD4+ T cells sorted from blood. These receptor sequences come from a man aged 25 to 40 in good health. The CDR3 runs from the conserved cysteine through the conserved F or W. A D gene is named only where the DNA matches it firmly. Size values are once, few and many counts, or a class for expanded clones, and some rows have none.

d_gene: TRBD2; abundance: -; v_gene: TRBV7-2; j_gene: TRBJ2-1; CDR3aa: CASSLVRASGIREQFF; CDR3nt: TGTGCCAGCAGCTTAGTAAGGGCTAGCGGGATTAGGGAGCAGTTCTTC
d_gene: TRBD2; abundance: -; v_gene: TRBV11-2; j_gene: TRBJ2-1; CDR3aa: CASSSRLAGVNEQFF; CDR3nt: TGTGCCAGCAGCTCCAGACTAGCGGGAGTTAATGAGCAGTTCTTC
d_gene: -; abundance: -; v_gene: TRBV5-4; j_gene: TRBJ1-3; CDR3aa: CASSIRGNTIYF; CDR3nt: TGTGCCAGCAGCATACGGGGAAACACCATATATTTT
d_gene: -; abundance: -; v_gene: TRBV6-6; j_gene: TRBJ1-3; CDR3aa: CASAHSGNTIYF; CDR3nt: TGTGCCAGCGCCCACTCTGGAAACACCATATATTTT
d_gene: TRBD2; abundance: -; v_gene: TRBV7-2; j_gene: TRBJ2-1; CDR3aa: CASTLWGTSANNEQFF; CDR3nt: TGTGCCAGCACCCTGTGGGGGACTAGCGCTAACAATGAGCAGTTCTTC
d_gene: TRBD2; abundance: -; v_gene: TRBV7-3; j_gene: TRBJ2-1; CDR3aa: CASSLVETSGPLVDNEQFF; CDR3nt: TGTGCCAGCAGCTTAGTTGAGACTAGCGGGCCCCTAGTAGACAATGAGCAGTTCTTC
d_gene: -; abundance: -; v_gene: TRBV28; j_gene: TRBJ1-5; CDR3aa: CASSFRQPQHF; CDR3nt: TGTGCCAGCAGTTTCAGACAGCCCCAGCATTTT
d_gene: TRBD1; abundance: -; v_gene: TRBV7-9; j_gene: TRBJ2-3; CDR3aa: CASSLATGGTDTQYF; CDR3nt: TGTGCCAGCAGCTTAGCGACAGGGGGCACAGATACGCAGTATTTT
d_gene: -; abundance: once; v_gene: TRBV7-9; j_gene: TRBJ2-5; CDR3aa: CASSLYPDRNRETQYF; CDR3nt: TGTGCCAGCAGCTTATATCCCGACAGGAATCGCGAGACCCAGTACTTC
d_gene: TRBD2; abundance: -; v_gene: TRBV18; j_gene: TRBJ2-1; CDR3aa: CASSETSGAYNEQFF; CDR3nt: TGTGCCAGCTCAGAGACTAGCGGAGCCTACAATGAGCAGTTCTTC
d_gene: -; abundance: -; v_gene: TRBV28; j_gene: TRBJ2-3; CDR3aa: CASSSSPFSANGTDTQYF; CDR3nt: TGTGCCAGCAGTTCTAGCCCTTTCAGCGCAAATGGCACAGATACGCAGTATTTT
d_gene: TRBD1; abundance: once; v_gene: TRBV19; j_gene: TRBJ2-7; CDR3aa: CASSPGQLYEQYF; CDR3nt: TGTGCCAGTAGCCCGGGACAGCTCTACGAGCAGTACTTC
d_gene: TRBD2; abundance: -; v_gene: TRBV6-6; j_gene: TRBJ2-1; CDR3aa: CASTGGSPNEQFF; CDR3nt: TGTGCCAGCACGGGCGGGAGTCCCAATGAGCAGTTCTTC
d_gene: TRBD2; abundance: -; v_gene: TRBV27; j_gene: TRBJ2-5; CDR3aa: CASRDLAGPLVETQYF; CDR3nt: TGTGCCAGCAGGGATCTAGCGGGACCCCTGGTGGAGACCCAGTACTTC
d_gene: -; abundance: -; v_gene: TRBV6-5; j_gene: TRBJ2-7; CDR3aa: CASSLQASGPYEQYF; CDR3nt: TGTGCCAGCAGTTTACAAGCTTCAGGGCCATACGAGCAGTACTTC
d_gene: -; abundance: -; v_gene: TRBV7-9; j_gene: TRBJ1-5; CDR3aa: CASSEAAGASSNQPQHF; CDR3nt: TGTGCCAGCAGCGAGGCCGCGGGGGCTTCGAGCAATCAGCCCCAGCATTTT
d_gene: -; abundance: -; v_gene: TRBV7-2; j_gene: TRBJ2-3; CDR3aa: CASSLDVNPSTDTQYF; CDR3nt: TGTGCCAGCAGCTTAGATGTGAACCCTAGCACAGATACGCAGTATTTT
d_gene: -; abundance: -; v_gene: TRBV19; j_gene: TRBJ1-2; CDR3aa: CASNTAYGYTF; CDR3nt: TGTGCCAGTAATACGGCCTATGGCTACACCTTC
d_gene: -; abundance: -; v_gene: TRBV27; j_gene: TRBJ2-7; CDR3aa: CASMAGLGRASSYEQYF; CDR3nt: TGTGCCAGCATGGCAGGGTTGGGTCGGGCTAGCTCCTACGAGCAGTACTTC
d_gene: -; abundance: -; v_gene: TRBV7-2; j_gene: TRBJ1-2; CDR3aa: CASSFPFRGYTF; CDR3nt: TGTGCCAGCAGCTTTCCGTTCCGGGGCTACACCTTC
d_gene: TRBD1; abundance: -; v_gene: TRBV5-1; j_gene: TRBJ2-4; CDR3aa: CASSLEGGQGKNIQYF; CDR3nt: TGCGCCAGCAGCTTGGAGGGAGGACAGGGGAAAAACATTCAGTACTTC
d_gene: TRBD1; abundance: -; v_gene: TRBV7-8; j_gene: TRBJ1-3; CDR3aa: CASSLGIGTVGTGGFSGNTIYF; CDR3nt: TGTGCCAGCAGCTTAGGGATTGGGACCGTGGGGACAGGGGGCTTTTCTGGAAACACCATATATTTT
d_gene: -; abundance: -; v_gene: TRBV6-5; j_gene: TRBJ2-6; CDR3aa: CASRRGSGANVLTF; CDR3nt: TGTGCCAGCAGAAGGGGCTCTGGGGCCAACGTCCTGACTTTC
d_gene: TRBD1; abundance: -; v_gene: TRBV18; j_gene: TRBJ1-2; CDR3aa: CASSTGERGYTF; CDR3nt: TGTGCCAGCTCGACAGGGGAGCGGGGCTACACCTTC
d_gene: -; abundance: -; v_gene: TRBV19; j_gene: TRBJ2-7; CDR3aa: CASSITGSYEQYF; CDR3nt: TGTGCCAGTAGTATTACCGGGAGCTACGAGCAGTACTTC
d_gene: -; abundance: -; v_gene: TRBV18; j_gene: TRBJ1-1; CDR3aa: CASSQGGEAFF; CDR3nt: TGTGCCAGCTCACAGGGGGGTGAAGCTTTCTTT
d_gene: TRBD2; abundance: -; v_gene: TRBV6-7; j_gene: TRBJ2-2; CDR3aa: CASSYSIWGELAGENTGELFF; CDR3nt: TGTGCCAGCAGTTACTCGATATGGGGAGAATTAGCGGGGGAGAACACCGGGGAGCTGTTTTTT
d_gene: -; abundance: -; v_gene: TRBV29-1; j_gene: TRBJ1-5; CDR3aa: CSVEESGGNQPQHF; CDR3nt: TGCAGCGTTGAAGAATCAGGGGGCAATCAGCCCCAGCATTTT
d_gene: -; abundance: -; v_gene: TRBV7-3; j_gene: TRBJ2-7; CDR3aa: CASSPGPSASSYEQYF; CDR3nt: TGTGCCAGCAGCCCTGGGCCTAGCGCGAGCTCCTACGAGCAGTACTTC
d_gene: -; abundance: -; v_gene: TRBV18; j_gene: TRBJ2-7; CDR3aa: CASSLISSYEQYF; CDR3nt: TGTGCCAGCTCACTAATAAGCTCCTACGAGCAGTACTTC
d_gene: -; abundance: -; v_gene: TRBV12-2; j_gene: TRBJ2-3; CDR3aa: CASRLVGGTTTDTQYF; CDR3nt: TGTGCAAGTCGCTTAGTCGGTGGGACTACCACAGATACGCAGTATTTT
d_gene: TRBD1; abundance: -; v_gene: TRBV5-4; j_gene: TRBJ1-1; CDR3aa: CASSLPLTGGVNTEAFF; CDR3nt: TGTGCCAGCAGCTTGCCTCTGACAGGGGGAGTGAACACTGAAGCTTTCTTT